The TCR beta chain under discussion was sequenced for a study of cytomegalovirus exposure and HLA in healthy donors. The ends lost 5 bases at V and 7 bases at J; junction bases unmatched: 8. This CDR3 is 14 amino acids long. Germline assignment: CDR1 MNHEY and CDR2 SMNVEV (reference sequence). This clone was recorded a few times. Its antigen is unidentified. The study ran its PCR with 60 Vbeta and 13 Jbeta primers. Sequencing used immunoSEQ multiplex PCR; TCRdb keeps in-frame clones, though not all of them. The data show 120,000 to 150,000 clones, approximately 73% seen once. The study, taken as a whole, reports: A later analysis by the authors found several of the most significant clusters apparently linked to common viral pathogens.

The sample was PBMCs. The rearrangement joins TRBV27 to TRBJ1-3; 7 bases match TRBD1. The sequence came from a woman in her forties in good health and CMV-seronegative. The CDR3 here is CASSQRQGWNTIYF. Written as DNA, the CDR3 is TGTGCCAGCAGTCAAAGACAGGGCTGGAACACCATATATTTT.